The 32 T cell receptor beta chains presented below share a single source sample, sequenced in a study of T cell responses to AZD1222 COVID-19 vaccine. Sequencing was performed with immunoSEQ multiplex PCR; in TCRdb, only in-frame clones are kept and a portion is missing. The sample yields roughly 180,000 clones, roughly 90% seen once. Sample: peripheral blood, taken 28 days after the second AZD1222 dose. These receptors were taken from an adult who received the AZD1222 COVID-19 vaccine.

This CDR3 reads CASSQPRLGTPYNEQFF. CDR3 bases: TGCGCCAGCAGCCAACCCCGACTCGGGACTCCATACAATGAGCAGTTCTTC. The rearrangement links TRBV4-1 to TRBJ2-1; D may be TRBD2 (6 bases). Germline V gives CDR1 MGHRA, CDR2 YSYEKL. The V end lost 2 bases, the J end lost 4 bases, and 18 bases lay between the germline ends. The CDR3 has 17 residues.

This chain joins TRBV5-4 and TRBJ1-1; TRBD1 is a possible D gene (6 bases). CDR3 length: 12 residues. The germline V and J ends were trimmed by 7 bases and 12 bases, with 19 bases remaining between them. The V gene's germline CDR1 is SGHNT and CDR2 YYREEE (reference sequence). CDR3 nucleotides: TGTGCCAGCGCACAGGGTCAACAGGCTCCTTTCTTT. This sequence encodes CASAQGQQAPFF.

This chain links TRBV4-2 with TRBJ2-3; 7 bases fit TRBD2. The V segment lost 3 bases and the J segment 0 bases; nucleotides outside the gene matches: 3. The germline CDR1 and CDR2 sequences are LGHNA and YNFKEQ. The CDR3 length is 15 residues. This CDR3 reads CASSQGRASTDTQYF. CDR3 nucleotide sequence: TGTGCCAGCAGCCAGGGGAGGGCAAGCACAGATACGCAGTATTTT.

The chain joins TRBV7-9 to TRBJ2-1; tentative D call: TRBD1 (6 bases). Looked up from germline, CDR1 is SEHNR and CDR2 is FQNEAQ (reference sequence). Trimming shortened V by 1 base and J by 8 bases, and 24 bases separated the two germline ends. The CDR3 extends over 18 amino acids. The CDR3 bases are TGTGCCAGCAGCTTAGTTGGGGGCACGACCAGGGGTACTCATGAGCAGTTCTTC. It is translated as CASSLVGGTTRGTHEQFF. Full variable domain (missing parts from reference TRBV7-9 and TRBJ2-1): DTGVSQNPRHKITKRGQNVTFRCDPISEHNRLYWYRQTLGQGPEFLTYFQNEAQLEKSRLLSDRFSAERPKGSFSTLEIQRTEQGDSAMYLCASSLVGGTTRGTHEQFFGPGTRLTVL.

The CDR3 is CASSLALSGSGEQFF. The CDR3 nucleotides read TGCGCCAGCAGCTTGGCCCTTAGCGGGAGTGGTGAGCAGTTCTTC. The chain joins TRBV5-1 to TRBJ2-1, with 9 bases fitting TRBD2. Germline lookup yields CDR1 SGHRS and CDR2 YFSETQ. The CDR3 loop spans 15 amino acids. After removal of 0 bases from V and 9 bases from J, the junction contained 7 bases not matched to a gene.

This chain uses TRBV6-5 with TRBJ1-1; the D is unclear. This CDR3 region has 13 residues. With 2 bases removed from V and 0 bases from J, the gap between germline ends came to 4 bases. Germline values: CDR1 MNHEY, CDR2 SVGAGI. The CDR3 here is CASSYLMNTEAFF. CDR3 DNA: TGTGCCAGCAGTTACCTCATGAACACTGAAGCTTTCTTT.

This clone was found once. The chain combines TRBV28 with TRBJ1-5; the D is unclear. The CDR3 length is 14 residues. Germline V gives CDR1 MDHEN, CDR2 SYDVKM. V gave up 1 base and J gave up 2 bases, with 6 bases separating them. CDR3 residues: CASSLLQGNQPQHF. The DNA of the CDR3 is TGTGCCAGCAGTTTATTGCAGGGCAATCAGCCCCAGCATTTT. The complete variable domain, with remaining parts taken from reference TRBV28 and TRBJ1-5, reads DVKVTQSSRYLVKRTGEKVFLECVQDMDHENMFWYRQDPGLGLRLIYFSYDVKMKEKGDIPEGYSVSREKKERFSLILESASTNQTSMYLCASSLLQGNQPQHFGDGTRLSIL.

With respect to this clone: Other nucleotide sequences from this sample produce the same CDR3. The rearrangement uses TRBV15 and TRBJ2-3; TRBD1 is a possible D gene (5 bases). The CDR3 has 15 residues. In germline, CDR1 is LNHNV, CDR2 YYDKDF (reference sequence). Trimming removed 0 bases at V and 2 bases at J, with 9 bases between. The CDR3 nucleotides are TGTGCCACCAGCAGAGATAGACAGCCCACAGATACGCAGTATTTT. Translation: CATSRDRQPTDTQYF.

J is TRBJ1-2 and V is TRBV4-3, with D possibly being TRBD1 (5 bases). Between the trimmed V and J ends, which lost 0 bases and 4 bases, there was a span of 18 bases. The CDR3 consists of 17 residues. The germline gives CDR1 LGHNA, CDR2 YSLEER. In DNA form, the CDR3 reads TGCGCCAGCAGCCAAGATTTCAGACAGACTCTTGGCTATGGCTACACCTTC. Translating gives CASSQDFRQTLGYGYTF.

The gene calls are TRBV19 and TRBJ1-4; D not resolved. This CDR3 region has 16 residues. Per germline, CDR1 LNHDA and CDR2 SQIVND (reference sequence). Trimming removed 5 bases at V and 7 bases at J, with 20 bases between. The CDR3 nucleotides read TGTGCCAGTAGTCTGTACCAGTTACAGTATATTGAAAAACTGTTTTTT. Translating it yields CASSLYQLQYIEKLFF.

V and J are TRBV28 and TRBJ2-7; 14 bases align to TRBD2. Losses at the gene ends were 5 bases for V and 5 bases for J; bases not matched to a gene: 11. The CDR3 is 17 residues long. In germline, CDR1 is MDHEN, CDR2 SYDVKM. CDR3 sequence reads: CASSQRLAGGPRNEQYF. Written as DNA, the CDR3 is TGTGCCAGCAGTCAACGACTAGCGGGAGGGCCAAGGAACGAGCAGTACTTC.

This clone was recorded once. The CDR3 here is CASSQERISYEQYF. The CDR3 DNA reads TGTGCCAGCAGCCAAGAGAGGATCTCTTACGAGCAGTACTTC. The J gene is TRBJ2-7, the V gene TRBV4-2; D not certain. Germline V gives CDR1 LGHNA, CDR2 YNFKEQ. The CDR3 is made up of 14 amino acids. The germline V and J ends were trimmed by 0 bases and 4 bases, with 10 bases remaining between them.

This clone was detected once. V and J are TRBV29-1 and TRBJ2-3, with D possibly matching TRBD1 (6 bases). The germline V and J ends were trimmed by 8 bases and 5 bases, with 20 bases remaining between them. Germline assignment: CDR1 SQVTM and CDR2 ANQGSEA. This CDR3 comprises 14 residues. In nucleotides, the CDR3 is TGCAGCTTGCTCGTCCAGGGGTCTGTAGATACGCAGTATTTT. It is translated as CSLLVQGSVDTQYF.

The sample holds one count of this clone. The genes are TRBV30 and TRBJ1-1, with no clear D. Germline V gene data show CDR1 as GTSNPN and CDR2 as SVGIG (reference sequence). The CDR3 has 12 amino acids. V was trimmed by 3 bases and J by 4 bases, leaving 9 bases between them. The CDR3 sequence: CAWSVRSTEAFF. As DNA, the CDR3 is TGTGCCTGGAGCGTCCGGAGCACTGAAGCTTTCTTT.

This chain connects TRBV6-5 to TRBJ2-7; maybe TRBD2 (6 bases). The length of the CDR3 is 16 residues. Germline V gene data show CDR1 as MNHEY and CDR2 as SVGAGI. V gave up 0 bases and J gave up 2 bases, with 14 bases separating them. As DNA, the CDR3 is TGTGCCAGCAGTTACTCTGGGGGGAGGCGACCCTACGAGCAGTACTTC. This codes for CASSYSGGRRPYEQYF.

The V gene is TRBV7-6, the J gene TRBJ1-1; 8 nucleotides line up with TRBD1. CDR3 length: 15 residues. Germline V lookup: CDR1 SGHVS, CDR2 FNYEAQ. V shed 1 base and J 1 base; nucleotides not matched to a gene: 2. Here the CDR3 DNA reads TGTGCCAGCAGCTTAGGGCAGGGGGCGAACACTGAAGCTTTCTTT. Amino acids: CASSLGQGANTEAFF.

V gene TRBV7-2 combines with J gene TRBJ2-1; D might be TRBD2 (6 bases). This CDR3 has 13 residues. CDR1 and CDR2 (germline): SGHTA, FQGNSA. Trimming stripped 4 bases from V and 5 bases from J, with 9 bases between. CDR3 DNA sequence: TGTGCCAGCAGCTCGGGACTTGACAATGAGCAGTTCTTC. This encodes CASSSGLDNEQFF.

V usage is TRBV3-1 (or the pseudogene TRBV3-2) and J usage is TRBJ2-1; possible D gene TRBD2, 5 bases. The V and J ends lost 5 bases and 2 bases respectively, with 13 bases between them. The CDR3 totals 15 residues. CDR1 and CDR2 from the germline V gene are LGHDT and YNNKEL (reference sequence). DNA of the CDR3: TGTGCCAGCAGCTCGCAGGAGGCGCCCTACAATGAGCAGTTCTTC. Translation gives CASSSQEAPYNEQFF.

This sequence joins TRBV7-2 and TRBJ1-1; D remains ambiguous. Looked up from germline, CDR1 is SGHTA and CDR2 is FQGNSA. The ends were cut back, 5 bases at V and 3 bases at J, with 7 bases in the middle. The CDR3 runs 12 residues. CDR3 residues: CASSVGYTEAFF. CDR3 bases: TGTGCCAGCAGCGTAGGTTACACTGAAGCTTTCTTT. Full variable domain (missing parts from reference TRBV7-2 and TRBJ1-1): GAGVSQSPSNKVTEKGKDVELRCDPISGHTALYWYRQSLGQGLEFLIYFQGNSAPDKSGLPSDRFSAERTGGSVSTLTIQRTQQEDSAVYLCASSVGYTEAFFGQGTRLTVV.

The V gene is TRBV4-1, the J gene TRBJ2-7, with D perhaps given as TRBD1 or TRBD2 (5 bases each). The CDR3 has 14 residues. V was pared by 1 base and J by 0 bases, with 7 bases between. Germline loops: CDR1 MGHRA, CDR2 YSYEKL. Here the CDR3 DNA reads TGCGCCAGCAGCCAAGTCGGGGCCTCCTACGAGCAGTACTTC. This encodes CASSQVGASYEQYF.

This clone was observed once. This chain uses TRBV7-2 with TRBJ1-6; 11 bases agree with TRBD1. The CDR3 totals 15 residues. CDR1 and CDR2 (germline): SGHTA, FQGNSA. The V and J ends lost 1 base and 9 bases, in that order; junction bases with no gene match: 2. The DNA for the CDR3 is TGTGCCAGCAGCTTAGGGACAGGGGGCGCTTCACCCCTCCACTTT. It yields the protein CASSLGTGGASPLHF.

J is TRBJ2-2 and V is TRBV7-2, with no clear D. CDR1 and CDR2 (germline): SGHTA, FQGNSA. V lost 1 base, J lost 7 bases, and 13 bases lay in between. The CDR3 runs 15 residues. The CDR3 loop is CASSLGPALDGELFF. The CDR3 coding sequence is TGTGCCAGCAGCTTAGGTCCAGCCCTGGACGGGGAGCTGTTTTTT.

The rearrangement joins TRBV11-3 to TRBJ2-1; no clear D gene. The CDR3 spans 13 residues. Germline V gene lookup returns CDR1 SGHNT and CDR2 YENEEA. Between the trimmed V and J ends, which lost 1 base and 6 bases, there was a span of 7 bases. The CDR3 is CASSLAGLNEQFF. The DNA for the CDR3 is TGTGCCAGCAGCTTAGCCGGCCTCAATGAGCAGTTCTTC.

DNA for the CDR3: TGTGCTAGTGGTTCGCTAGCGGGGGGCAATGAGCAGTTCTTC. Its protein is CASGSLAGGNEQFF. The V call is TRBV12-5, the J call TRBJ2-1; 11 bases agree with TRBD2. This CDR3 is 14 amino acids long. V was pared by 4 bases and J by 6 bases, with 2 bases of the junction left unmatched. Per germline, CDR1 LGHNT and CDR2 FRNRAP.

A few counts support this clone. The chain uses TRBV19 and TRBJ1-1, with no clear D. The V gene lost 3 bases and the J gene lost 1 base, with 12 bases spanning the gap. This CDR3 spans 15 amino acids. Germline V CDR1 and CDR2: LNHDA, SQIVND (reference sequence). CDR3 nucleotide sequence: TGTGCCAGTAGTATTGCAGGCCTACGGAACACTGAAGCTTTCTTT. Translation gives CASSIAGLRNTEAFF.

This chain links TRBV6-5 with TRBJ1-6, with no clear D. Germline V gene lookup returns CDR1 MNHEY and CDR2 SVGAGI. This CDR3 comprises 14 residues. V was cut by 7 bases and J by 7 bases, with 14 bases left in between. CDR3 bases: TGTGCCAGCACCACTCTAATTGAGAATTCACCCCTCCACTTT. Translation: CASTTLIENSPLHF.

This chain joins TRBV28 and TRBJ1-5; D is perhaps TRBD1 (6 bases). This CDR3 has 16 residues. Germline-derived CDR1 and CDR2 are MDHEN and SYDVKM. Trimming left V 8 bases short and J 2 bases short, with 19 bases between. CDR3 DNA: TGTGCCAGCTGCCCTGAACGGGGGCTCGGCAATCAGCCCCAGCATTTT. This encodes CASCPERGLGNQPQHF.

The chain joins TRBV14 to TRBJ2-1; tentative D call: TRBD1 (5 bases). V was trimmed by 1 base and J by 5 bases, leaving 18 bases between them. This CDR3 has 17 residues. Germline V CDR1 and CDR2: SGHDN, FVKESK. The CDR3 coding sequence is TGTGCCAGCAGCCAAGGAAAGGGCAGGGCCCCTGACAATGAGCAGTTCTTC. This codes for CASSQGKGRAPDNEQFF.

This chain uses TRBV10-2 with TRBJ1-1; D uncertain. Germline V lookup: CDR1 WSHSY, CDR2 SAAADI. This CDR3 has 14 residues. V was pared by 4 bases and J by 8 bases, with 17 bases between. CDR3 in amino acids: CASSGPNIGEEAFF. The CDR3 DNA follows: TGCGCCAGCAGTGGCCCTAACATTGGGGAAGAAGCTTTCTTT.

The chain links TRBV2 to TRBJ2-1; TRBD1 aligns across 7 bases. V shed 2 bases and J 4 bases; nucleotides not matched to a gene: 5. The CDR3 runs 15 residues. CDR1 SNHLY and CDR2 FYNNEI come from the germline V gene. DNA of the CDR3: TGTGCCAGCAGTGAATACGACAGGGATTACAATGAGCAGTTCTTC. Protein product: CASSEYDRDYNEQFF.

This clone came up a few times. The CDR3, as DNA: TGCAGCGTTGAATACTGGCTAGCGGGAGTGGTGAATGAGCAGTTCTTC. As protein: CSVEYWLAGVVNEQFF. The chain joins TRBV29-1 to TRBJ2-1; 10 nucleotides line up with TRBD2. V trimming: 2 bases; J trimming: 7 bases; junction bases outside the gene matches: 11. This CDR3 contains 16 residues. Germline lookup yields CDR1 SQVTM and CDR2 ANQGSEA.

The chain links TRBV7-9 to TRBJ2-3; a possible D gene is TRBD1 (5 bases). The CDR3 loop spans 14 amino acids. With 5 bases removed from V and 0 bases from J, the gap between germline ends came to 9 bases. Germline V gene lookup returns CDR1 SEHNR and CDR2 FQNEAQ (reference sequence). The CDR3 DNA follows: TGTGCCAGCAGCCTGGACACCAGCACAGATACGCAGTATTTT. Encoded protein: CASSLDTSTDTQYF.